This T cell receptor beta chain is from a study of response to subunit inactivated influenza vaccine. TCRdb reanalysed the RT-PCR reads using MiXCR and keeps one entry per CDR3 protein. Of 500,000 to 550,000 distinct CDR3 sequences listed, under 30% are singletons. This CDR3 spans 14 amino acids. Germline V gives CDR1 SGHTA, CDR2 FQGNSA. V was pared by 2 bases and J by 1 base, with 8 bases between. The sample was also reused in another study, on T cells expressing NK-cell markers. That paper notes: It was by 5'RACE template switching with UMIs that TCR beta cDNA was made. The leading position in the CD3+CD56-NKG2C+ fraction of a handful of donors also went to these clonotypes.

The V call is TRBV7-2, the J call TRBJ1-1; D uncertain. This receptor was identified in a man aged 45 to 65 who received an inactivated influenza vaccine. The sequencing used CD4+ T cells sorted from PBMCs, collected 11 to 12 days after vaccination. In DNA, the CDR3 is TGTGCCAGCAGCTTACAGCCAGAGAACACTGAAGCTTTCTTT. Its translation: CASSLQPENTEAFF.